Sequencing of this T cell receptor (beta chain) was carried out in a study of metastatic and nonmetastatic thyroid tumors. TCRdb reanalyzed the PCR reads via MiXCR. The repertoire consists of 85,000 to 95,000 clones, with more than 13% occurring once and the leading ten covering 3.6%. Until they underwent thyroid surgery, no patient had received any treatment. This clone appeared a few times. This clonotype originated in a female donor with papillary thyroid cancer or a benign thyroid nodule (not recorded which). Some clones in this sample may be carry-over from other donors' samples. The sample comprised blood.

In DNA form, the CDR3 reads TGTGCCAGCAGCTTAAGGGCAGACGCCTACAATGAGCAGTTCTTC. Protein: CASSLRADAYNEQFF. This chain joins TRBV7-3 and TRBJ2-1; no clear D gene. CDR1 is SGHTA and CDR2 is FQGTGA in the germline V gene. The CDR3 is made up of 15 amino acids. V lost 1 base and J lost 2, with 9 bases in between.